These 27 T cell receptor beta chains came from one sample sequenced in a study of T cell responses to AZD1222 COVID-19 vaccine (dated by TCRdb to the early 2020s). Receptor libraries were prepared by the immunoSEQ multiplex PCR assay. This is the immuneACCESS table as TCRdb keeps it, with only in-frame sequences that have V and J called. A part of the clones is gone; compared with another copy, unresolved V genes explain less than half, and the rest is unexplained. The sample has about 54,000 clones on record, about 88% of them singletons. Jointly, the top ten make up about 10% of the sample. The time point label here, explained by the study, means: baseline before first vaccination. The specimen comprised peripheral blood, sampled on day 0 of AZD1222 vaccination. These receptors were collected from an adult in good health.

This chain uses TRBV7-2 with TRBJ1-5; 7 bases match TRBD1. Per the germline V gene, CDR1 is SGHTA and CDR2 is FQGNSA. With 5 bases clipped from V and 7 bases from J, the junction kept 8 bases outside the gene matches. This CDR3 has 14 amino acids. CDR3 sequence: CASSLQTGRQPQHF. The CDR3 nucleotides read TGTGCCAGCAGCCTCCAGACAGGGAGGCAGCCCCAGCATTTT.

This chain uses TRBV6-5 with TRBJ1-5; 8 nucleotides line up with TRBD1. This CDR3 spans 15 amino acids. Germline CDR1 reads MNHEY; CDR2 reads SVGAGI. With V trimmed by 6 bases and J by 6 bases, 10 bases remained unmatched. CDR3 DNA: TGTGCCAGCAGAGCTAATACAGGGGGAGGTCAGCCCCAGCATTTT. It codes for CASRANTGGGQPQHF.

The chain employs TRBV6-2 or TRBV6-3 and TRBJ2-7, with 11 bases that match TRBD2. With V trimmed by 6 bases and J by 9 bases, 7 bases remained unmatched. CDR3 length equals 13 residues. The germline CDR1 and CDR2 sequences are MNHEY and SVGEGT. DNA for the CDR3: TGTGCCAGCAGCGGGATAGCGGGAGGGTCGCAGTACTTC. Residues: CASSGIAGGSQYF.

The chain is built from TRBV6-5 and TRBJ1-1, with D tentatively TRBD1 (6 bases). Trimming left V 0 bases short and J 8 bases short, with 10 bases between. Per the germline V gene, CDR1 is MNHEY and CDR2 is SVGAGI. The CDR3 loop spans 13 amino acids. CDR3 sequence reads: CASSYSTGQEAFF. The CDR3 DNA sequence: TGTGCCAGCAGTTACTCTACGGGACAAGAAGCTTTCTTT.

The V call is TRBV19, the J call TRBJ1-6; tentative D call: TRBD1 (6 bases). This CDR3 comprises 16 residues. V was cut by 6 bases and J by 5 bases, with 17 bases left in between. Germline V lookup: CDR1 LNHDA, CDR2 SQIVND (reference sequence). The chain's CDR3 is CASRDTGLFDNSPLHF. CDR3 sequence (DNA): TGTGCCAGTAGGGACACAGGGTTATTTGATAATTCACCCCTCCACTTT.

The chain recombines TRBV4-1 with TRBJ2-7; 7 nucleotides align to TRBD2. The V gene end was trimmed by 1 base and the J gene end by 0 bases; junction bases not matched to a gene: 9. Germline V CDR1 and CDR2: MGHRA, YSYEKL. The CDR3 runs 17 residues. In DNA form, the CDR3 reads TGCGCCAGCAGCCAAGGACTAGCCGCTAGCCTCTCCTACGAGCAGTACTTC. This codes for CASSQGLAASLSYEQYF.

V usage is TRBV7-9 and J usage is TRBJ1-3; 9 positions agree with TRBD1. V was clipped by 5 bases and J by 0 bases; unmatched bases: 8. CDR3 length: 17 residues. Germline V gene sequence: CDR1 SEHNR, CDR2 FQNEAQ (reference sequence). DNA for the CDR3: TGTGCCAGCAGCCTAGGGACAGGGCAGAACTCTGGAAACACCATATATTTT. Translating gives CASSLGTGQNSGNTIYF.

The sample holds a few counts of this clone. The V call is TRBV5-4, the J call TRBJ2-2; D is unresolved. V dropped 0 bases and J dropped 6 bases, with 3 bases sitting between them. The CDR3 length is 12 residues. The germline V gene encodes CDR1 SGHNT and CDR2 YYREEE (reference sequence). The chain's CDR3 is CASSLAAGELFF. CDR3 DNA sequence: TGTGCCAGCAGCTTGGCCGCCGGGGAGCTGTTTTTT.

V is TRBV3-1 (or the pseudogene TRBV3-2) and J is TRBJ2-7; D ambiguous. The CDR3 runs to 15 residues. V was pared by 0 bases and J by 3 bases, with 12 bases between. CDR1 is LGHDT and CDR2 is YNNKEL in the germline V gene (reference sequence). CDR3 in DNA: TGTGCCAGCAGCCAAGATGCTGTACAGTTCTACGAGCAGTACTTC. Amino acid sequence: CASSQDAVQFYEQYF.

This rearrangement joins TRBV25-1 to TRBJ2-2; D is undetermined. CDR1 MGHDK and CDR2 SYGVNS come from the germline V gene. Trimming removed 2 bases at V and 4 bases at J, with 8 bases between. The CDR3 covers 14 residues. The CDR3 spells CASSETGRTGELFF. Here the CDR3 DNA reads TGTGCCAGCAGTGAAACCGGACGCACCGGGGAGCTGTTTTTT. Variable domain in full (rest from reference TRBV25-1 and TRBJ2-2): EADIYQTPRYLVIGTGKKITLECSQTMGHDKMYWYQQDPGMELHLIHYSYGVNSTEKGDLSSESTVSRIRTEHFPLTLESARPSHTSQYLCASSETGRTGELFFGEGSRLTVL.

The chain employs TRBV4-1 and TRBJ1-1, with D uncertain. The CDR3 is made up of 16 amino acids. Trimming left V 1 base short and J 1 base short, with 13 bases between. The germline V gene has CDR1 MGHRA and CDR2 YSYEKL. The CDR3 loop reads CASSQGISPGNTEAFF. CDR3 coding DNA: TGCGCCAGCAGCCAAGGAATATCACCGGGGAACACTGAAGCTTTCTTT.

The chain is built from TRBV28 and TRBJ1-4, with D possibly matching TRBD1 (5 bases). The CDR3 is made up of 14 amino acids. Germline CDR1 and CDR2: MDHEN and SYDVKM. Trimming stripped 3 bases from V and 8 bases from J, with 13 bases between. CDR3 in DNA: TGTGCCAGCAGTTTGTGGGAGGGGCGGGAAAAACTGTTTTTT. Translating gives CASSLWEGREKLFF.

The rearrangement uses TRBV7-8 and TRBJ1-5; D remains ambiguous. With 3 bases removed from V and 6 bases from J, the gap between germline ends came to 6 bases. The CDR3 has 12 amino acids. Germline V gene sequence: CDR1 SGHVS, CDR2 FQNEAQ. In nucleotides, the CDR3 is TGTGCCAGCAGCTTCGGTACTCAGCCCCAGCATTTT. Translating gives CASSFGTQPQHF. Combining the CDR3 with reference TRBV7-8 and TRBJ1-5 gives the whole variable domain GAGVSQSPRYKVAKRGQDVALRCDPISGHVSLFWYQQALGQGPEFLTYFQNEAQLDKSGLPSDRFFAERPEGSVSTLKIQRTQQEDSAVYLCASSFGTQPQHFGDGTRLSIL.

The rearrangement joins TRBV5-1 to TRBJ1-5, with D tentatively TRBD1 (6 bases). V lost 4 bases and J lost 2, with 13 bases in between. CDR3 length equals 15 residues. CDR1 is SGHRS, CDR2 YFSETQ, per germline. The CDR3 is CASSPEGGRNQPQHF. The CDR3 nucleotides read TGCGCCAGCAGCCCCGAGGGGGGCCGCAATCAGCCCCAGCATTTT.

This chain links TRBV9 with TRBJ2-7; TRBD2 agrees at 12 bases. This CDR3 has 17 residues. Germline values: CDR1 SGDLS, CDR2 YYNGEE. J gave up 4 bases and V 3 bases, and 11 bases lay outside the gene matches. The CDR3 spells CASSATSGGTSGYEQYF. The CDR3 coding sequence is TGTGCCAGCAGCGCCACTAGCGGGGGGACCTCGGGTTACGAGCAGTACTTC.

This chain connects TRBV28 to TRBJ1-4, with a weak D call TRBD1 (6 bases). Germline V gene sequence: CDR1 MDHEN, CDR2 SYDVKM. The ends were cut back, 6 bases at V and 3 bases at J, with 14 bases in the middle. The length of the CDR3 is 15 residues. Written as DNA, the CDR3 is TGTGCCAGCAGCCCTGAACAGGGATCTAATGAAAAACTGTTTTTT. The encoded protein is CASSPEQGSNEKLFF.

The CDR3 DNA reads as TGTGCCAGCACCCTACGCGGGACAGGGGGTGAAAAACTGTTTTTT. Translation gives CASTLRGTGGEKLFF. The chain is built from TRBV28 and TRBJ1-4; 11 bases are shared with TRBD1. Germline-derived CDR1 and CDR2 are MDHEN and SYDVKM. The junction had 8 bases not matched to a gene; V was cut back by 7 bases and J by 7 bases. The CDR3 is made up of 15 amino acids.

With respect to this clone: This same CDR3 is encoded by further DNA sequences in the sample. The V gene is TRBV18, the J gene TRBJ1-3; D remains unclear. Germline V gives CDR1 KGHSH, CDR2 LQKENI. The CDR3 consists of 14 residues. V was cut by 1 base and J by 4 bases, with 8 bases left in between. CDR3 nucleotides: TGTGCCAGCTCACCACAGGGTTCCGGAAACACCATATATTTT. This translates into CASSPQGSGNTIYF.

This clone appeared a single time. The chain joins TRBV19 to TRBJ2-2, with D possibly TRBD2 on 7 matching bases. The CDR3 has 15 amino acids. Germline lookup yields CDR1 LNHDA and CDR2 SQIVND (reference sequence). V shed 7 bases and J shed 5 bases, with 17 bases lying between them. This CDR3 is CASNVGGAKTGELFF. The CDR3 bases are TGTGCCAGTAATGTAGGGGGGGCAAAGACCGGGGAGCTGTTTTTT. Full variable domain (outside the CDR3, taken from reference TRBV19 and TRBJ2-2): DGGITQSPKYLFRKEGQNVTLSCEQNLNHDAMYWYRQDPGQGLRLIYYSQIVNDFQKGDIAEGYSVSREKKESFPLTVTSAQKNPTAFYLCASNVGGAKTGELFFGEGSRLTVL.

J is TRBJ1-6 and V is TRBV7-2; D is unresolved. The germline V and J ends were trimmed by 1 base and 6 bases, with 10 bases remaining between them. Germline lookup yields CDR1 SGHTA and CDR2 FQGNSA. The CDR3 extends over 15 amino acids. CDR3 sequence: CASSLGPVANSPLHF. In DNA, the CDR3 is TGTGCCAGCAGCTTAGGGCCCGTCGCTAATTCACCCCTCCACTTT.

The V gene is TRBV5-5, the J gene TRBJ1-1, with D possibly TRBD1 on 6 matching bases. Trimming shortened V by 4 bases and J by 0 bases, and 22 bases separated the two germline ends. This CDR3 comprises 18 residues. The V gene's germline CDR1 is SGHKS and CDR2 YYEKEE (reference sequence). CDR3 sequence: CASSPRSGGGVMNTEAFF. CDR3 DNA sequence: TGTGCCAGCAGCCCCAGGTCGGGGGGGGGCGTTATGAACACTGAAGCTTTCTTT. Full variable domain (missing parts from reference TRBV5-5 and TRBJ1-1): DAGVTQSPTHLIKTRGQQVTLRCSPISGHKSVSWYQQVLGQGPQFIFQYYEKEERGRGNFPDRFSARQFPNYSSELNVNALLLGDSALYLCASSPRSGGGVMNTEAFFGQGTRLTVV.

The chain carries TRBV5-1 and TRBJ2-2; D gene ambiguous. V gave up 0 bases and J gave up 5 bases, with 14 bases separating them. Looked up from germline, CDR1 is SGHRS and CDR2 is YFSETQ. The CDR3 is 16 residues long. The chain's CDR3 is CASSLVGGERTGELFF. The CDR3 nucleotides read TGCGCCAGCAGCTTGGTTGGCGGTGAGAGGACCGGGGAGCTGTTTTTT.

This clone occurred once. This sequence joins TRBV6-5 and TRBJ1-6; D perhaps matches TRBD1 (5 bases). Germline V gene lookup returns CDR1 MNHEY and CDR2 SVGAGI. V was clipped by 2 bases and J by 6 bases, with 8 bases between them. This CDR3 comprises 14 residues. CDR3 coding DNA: TGTGCCAGCAGTTACGGGGCGGGTAATTCACCCCTCCACTTT. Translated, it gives CASSYGAGNSPLHF.

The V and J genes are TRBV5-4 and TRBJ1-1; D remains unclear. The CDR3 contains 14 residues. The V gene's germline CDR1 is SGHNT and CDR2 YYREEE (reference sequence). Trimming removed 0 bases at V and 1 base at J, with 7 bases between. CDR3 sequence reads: CASSLANRNTEAFF. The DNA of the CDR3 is TGTGCCAGCAGCTTGGCCAACAGGAACACTGAAGCTTTCTTT. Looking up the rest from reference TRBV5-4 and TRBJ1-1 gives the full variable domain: ETGVTQSPTHLIKTRGQQVTLRCSSQSGHNTVSWYQQALGQGPQFIFQYYREEENGRGNFPPRFSGLQFPNYSSELNVNALELDDSALYLCASSLANRNTEAFFGQGTRLTVV.

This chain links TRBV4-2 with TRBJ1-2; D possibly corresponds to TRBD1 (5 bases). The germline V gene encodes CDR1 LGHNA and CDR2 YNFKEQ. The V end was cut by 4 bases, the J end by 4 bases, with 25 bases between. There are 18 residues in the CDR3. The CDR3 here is CASSLSRTIGPDGYGYTF. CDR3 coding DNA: TGTGCCAGCAGCCTCTCTCGGACAATCGGCCCCGACGGCTATGGCTACACCTTC.

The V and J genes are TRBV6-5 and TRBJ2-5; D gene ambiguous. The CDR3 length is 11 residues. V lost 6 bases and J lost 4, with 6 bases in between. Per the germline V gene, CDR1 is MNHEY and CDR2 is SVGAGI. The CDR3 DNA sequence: TGTGCCAGCAGAAACGTAGAGACCCAGTACTTC. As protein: CASRNVETQYF.

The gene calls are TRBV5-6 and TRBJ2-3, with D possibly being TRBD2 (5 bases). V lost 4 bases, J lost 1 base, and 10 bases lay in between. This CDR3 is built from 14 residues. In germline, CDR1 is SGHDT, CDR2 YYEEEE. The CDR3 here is CASSLDSGTDTQYF. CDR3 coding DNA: TGTGCCAGCAGCCTGGACTCGGGCACAGATACGCAGTATTTT.